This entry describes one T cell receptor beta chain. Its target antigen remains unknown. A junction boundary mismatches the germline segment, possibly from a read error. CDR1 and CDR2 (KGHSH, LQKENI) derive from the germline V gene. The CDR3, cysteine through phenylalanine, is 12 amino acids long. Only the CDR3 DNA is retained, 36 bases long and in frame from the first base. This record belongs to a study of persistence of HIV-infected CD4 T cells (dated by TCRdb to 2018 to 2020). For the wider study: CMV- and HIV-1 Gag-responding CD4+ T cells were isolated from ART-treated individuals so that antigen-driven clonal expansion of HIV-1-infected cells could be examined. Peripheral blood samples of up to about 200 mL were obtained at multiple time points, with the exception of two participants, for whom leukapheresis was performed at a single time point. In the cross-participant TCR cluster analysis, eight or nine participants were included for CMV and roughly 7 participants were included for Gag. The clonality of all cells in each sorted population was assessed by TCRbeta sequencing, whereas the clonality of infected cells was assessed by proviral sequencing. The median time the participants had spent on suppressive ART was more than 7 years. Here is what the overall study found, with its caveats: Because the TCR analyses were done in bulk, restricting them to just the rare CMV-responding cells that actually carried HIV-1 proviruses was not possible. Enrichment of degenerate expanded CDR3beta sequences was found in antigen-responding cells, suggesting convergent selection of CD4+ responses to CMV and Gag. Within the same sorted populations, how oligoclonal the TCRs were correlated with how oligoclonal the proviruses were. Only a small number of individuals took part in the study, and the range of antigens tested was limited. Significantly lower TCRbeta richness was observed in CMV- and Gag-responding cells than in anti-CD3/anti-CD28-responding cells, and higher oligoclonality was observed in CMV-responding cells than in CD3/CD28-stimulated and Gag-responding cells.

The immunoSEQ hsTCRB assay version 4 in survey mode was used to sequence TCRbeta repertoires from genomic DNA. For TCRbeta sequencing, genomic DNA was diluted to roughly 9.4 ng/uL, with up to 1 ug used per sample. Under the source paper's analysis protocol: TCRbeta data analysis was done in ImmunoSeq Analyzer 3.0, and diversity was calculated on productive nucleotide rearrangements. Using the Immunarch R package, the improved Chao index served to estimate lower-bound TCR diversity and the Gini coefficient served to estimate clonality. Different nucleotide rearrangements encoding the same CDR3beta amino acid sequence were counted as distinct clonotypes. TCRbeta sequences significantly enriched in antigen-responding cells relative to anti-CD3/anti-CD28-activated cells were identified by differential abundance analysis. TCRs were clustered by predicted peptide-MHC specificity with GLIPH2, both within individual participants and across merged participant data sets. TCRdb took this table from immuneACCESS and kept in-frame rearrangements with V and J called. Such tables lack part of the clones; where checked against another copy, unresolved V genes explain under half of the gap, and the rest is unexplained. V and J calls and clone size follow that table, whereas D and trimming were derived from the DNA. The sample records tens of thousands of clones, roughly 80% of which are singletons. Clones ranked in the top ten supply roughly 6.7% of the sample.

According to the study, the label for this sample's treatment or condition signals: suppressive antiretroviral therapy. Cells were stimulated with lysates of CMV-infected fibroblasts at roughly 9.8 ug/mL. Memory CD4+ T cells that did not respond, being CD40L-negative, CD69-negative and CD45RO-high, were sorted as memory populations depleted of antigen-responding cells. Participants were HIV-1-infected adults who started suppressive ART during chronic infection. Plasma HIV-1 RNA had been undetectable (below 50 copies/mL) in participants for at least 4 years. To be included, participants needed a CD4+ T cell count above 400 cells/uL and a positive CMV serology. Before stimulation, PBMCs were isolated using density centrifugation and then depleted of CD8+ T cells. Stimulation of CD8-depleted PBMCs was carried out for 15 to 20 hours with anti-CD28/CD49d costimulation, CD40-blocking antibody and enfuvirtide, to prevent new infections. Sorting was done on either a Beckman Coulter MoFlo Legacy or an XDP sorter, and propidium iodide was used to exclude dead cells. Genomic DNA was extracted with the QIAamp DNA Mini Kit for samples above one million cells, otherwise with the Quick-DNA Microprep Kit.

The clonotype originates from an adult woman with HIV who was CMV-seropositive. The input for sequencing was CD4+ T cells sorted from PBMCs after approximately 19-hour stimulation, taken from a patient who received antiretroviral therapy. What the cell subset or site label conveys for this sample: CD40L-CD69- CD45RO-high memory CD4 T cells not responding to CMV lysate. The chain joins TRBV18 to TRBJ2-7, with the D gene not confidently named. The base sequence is TGTGCCAGCTCACTAGTCTCCGACGAGCAGTACTTC. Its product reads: CASSLVSDEQYF.